This T cell receptor beta chain was identified during a study of blood T cells in healthy people across ages. Germline assignment: CDR1 MGHRA and CDR2 YSYEKL. The CDR3 totals 15 residues. Trimming left V 6 bases short and J 5 bases short, with 16 bases between. The draw of peripheral blood yielded around 9.6 milliliters from each donor. Extraction yielded at least 6 micrograms of total RNA per sample. Next came a second PCR, run for about 6 to 11 cycles, which used a sample-barcoded 5' primer along with a J-beta primer mix. TCRdb redid the calling of the 5' RACE reads with MiXCR, one entry per CDR3 protein. Here the sample spans about 640,000 distinct CDR3 sequences, 58% being singletons. Findings of the study overall: Roughly linear declines in TCR beta diversity per million T cells occurred with age. Donor CMV status, an unknown factor, possibly confounded changes in expanded clonotypes.

Worth noting for this clonotype: The antigen is unknown.

The source of this sequence is a man between 60 and 75 years old in good health. The chain links TRBV4-1 to TRBJ1-4; possibly TRBD1 for D (6 bases). Material: blood. The CDR3 DNA reads as TGCGCCAGCAGTCTAGTCGACAGGAGAAATGAAAAACTGTTTTTT. Translated, it gives CASSLVDRRNEKLFF.